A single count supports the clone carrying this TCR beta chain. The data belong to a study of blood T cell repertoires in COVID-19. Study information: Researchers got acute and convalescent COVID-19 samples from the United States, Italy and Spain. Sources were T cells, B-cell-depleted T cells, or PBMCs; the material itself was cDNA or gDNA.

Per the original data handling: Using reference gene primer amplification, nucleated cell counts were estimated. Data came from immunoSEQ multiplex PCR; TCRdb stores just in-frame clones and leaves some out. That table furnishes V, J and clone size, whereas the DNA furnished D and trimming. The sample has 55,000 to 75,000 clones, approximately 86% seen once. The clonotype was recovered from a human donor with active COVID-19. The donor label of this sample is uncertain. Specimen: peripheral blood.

CDR3 DNA sequence: TGTGCCAGCAGTCCCCGGGGCTCCTACGAGCAGTACTTC. It codes for CASSPRGSYEQYF. This chain connects TRBV25-1 to TRBJ2-7, with TRBD2 as a possible D gene (5 bases). Germline V CDR1 and CDR2: MGHDK, SYGVNS. The V and J ends lost 5 bases and 0 bases respectively, with 8 bases between them. The CDR3 is 13 residues long.